The 7 T cell receptor beta chains reported below all come from one sample, sequenced in a study of T-cell memory formation after mild COVID-19 (dated by TCRdb to the early 2020s). The receptor library was made with 5' RACE. TCRdb shows the sequencer as Illumina NovaSeq 6000. TCRdb cleaned the public reads at Q25 with fastp, built clones with MiXCR and kept in-frame beta chains. For every CDR3 protein sequence, its rows merge into one entry that carries the most common genes and DNA. Here the sample has 60,000 to 65,000 distinct CDR3 sequences; 9% to 9.5% occur a single time. The top ten clones comprise about 1.1% of the sample. Specimen: PBMCs or a T cell subset sorted from them (not recorded which). These receptors were collected from a man between 18 and 35 years old who had mild COVID-19 (a few samples of this study predate the infection). The sample titles of this study are shuffled in the database, so cell type and time point are left out; the donor was told from shared clones.

The sample holds a few counts of this clonotype. This chain links TRBV7-6 with TRBJ2-7, with 8 bases that match TRBD2. Germline-derived CDR1 and CDR2 are SGHVS and FNYEAQ. This CDR3 region has 15 residues. The junction had 7 bases not matched to a gene; V was cut back by 2 bases and J by 4 bases. The CDR3 is CASSLSGGGQYEQYF. Written as DNA, the CDR3 is TGTGCCAGCAGCTTATCCGGCGGGGGGCAGTACGAGCAGTACTTC. The full variable domain, in which reference TRBV7-6 and TRBJ2-7 provide the parts outside the CDR3, is GAGVSQSPRYKVTKRGQDVALRCDPISGHVSLYWYRQALGQGPEFLTYFNYEAQQDKSGLPNDRFSAERPEGSISTLTIQRTEQRDSAMYRCASSLSGGGQYEQYFGPGTRLTVT.

This chain joins TRBV9 and TRBJ1-2; 10 positions match TRBD1. Trimming removed 3 bases from V and 4 bases from J; junction bases left unmatched: 3. This CDR3 has 14 residues. The germline V gene encodes CDR1 SGDLS and CDR2 YYNGEE. The CDR3 DNA sequence: TGTGCCAGCAGCGCGACAGGGGGCGCCTATGGCTACACCTTC. It codes for CASSATGGAYGYTF.

There are a few counts of this clonotype. The chain is built from TRBV19 and TRBJ1-2; D ambiguous. V lost 4 bases, J lost 5 bases, and 11 bases lay in between. CDR1 and CDR2 from the germline V gene are LNHDA and SQIVND (reference sequence). This CDR3 is 13 amino acids long. The CDR3 sequence: CASSTAAPYGYTF. DNA of the CDR3: TGTGCCAGTAGTACCGCCGCGCCGTATGGCTACACCTTC.

The J gene is TRBJ1-1, the V gene TRBV2; TRBD1 matches at 7 bases. Germline V gene lookup returns CDR1 SNHLY and CDR2 FYNNEI. There are 15 residues in the CDR3. V lost 6 bases to trimming and J lost 0 bases; unmatched junction nucleotides: 7. In DNA form, the CDR3 reads TGTGCCAGCAGAGGCAGGGGGGCCGTGAACACTGAAGCTTTCTTT. This translates into CASRGRGAVNTEAFF.

The chain is built from TRBV5-1 and TRBJ2-5; no clear D. Trimming shortened V by 0 bases and J by 5 bases, and 8 bases separated the two germline ends. The germline V gene encodes CDR1 SGHRS and CDR2 YFSETQ. This CDR3 region has 13 residues. The CDR3 nucleotides read TGCGCCAGCAGCTTGGACTTCCAGGAGACCCAGTACTTC. As protein: CASSLDFQETQYF. The whole variable domain, remainder taken from reference TRBV5-1 and TRBJ2-5, is KAGVTQTPRYLIKTRGQQVTLSCSPISGHRSVSWYQQTPGQGLQFLFEYFSETQRNKGNFPGRFSGRQFSNSRSEMNVSTLELGDSALYLCASSLDFQETQYFGPGTRLLVL.

DNA for the CDR3: TGCAGCGTCACTCCAGGAGCCAAAAACATTCAGTACTTC. This encodes CSVTPGAKNIQYF. This chain joins TRBV29-1 and TRBJ2-4; D gene ambiguous. The V gene lost 6 bases and the J gene lost 0 bases, with 9 bases spanning the gap. CDR1 is SQVTM, CDR2 ANQGSEA, per germline. The CDR3 is made up of 13 amino acids.

By sample fraction, this clonotype is medium-sized (0.01 to 0.1%). This chain joins TRBV7-6 and TRBJ2-7; D not resolved. The CDR3 runs 13 residues. V was clipped by 1 base and J by 0 bases, with 4 bases between them. Germline V lookup: CDR1 SGHVS, CDR2 FNYEAQ. CDR3 region: CASSLGLSYEQYF. In DNA, the CDR3 is TGTGCCAGCAGCTTAGGTCTCTCCTACGAGCAGTACTTC.